This T cell receptor (beta chain) was sequenced in a study of T cell responses to AZD1222 COVID-19 vaccine. TCRdb's copy holds only in-frame clones and misses some; the assay was immunoSEQ multiplex PCR. This table holds 90,000 to 150,000 clones, 80% to 90% found once. Regarding the study as a whole: In all cases, repertoires were sampled only after the peak T cell response.

The V end lost 0 bases, the J end lost 3 bases, and 4 bases lay between the germline ends. The CDR3 is made up of 13 amino acids. Germline lookup yields CDR1 SEHNR and CDR2 FQNEAQ (reference sequence). Notes on this clone: Its antigen remains unknown.

J is TRBJ2-3 and V is TRBV7-9; D call uncertain. The receptor was derived from an adult in good health. Source: peripheral blood, taken on day 0 of AZD1222 vaccination. The CDR3 DNA reads as TGTGCCAGCAGCTTAGCGGTAACAGATACGCAGTATTTT. As protein: CASSLAVTDTQYF.